This TCR beta chain was obtained from a study of cytomegalovirus exposure and HLA in healthy donors. Study overall: As an earlier analysis found, some 170 million T cells yielded over 95 million unique TCR beta sequences. Genetic ancestry analysis placed over 65% of the 400 or so donors that were genotyped in the Caucasian-associated cluster. Study-wide results and caveats: Most TCR sequences proved rare, with some public TCRs found in many donors.

Details on this clone: Its antigen remains unknown.

Both 60 Vbeta primers and 13 Jbeta primers went into the PCR. TCRdb keeps only in-frame clones here, not all; method: immunoSEQ multiplex PCR. The sample consists of fewer than 100,000 clones, around 70% of them appearing once. The TCR was taken from a female donor in good health and CMV-seronegative. The sample comprised PBMCs.

CDR3 loop: CASSEAGESYEQYF. DNA of the CDR3: TGTGCCAGCAGTGAGGCGGGGGAGTCCTACGAGCAGTACTTC. The chain employs TRBV6-1 and TRBJ2-7, with 7 bases that match TRBD2. CDR1 and CDR2 (germline): MNHNS, SASEGT. This CDR3 spans 14 amino acids. Unmatched junction bases numbered 3, after V lost 3 bases and J lost 1 base.